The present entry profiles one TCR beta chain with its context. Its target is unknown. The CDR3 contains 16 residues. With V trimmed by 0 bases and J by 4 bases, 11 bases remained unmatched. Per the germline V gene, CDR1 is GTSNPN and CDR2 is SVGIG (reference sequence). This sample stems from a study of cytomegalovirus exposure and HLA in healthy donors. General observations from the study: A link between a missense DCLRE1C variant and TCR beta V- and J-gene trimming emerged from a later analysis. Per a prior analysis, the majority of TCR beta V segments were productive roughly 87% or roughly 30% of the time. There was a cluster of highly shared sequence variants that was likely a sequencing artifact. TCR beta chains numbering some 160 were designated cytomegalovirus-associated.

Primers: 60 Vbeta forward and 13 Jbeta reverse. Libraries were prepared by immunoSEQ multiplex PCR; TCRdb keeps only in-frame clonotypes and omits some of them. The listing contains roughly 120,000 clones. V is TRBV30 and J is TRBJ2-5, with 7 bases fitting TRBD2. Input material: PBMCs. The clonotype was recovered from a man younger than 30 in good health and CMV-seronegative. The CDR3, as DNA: TGTGCCTGGAGTGTAGGGGAGGGTACAGTCGGAGAGACCCAGTACTTC. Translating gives CAWSVGEGTVGETQYF.